Following are 14 T cell receptor beta chains from one sample sequenced in a study of a mutant IDH1 vaccine in newly diagnosed glioma. Clones were read by immunoSEQ multiplex PCR, and TCRdb kept only the in-frame ones, dropping some. The sample contains some 48,000 clones, roughly 73% of which appear only once. Time point described: week 5, during vaccination. Each dose delivered 300 ug of mutant IDH1 20-mer peptide subcutaneously with imiquimod. Which antigens these TCRs recognize remains unknown. Here the sequenced sample was PBMCs, taken from a glioma patient whose treatment included an IDH1 peptide vaccine. The receptors derive from a woman in her forties with glioma.

The rearrangement joins TRBV6-5 to TRBJ1-5; D gene ambiguous. This CDR3 region has 15 residues. Per the germline V gene, CDR1 is MNHEY and CDR2 is SVGAGI. Trimming removed 6 bases from V and 0 bases from J, with 12 bases in between. The CDR3 protein is CASRSWGNSNQPQHF. Written as DNA, the CDR3 is TGTGCCAGCAGATCGTGGGGTAATAGCAATCAGCCCCAGCATTTT.

The J gene is TRBJ1-1, the V gene TRBV6-1; D may be TRBD1 (6 bases). Germline V lookup: CDR1 MNHNS, CDR2 SASEGT. V was pared by 6 bases and J by 1 base, with 12 bases between. The CDR3 length is 14 residues. In DNA form, the CDR3 reads TGTGCCAGCAGCTCTCTAGGGGGGAACACTGAAGCTTTCTTT. As protein: CASSSLGGNTEAFF.

The chain uses TRBV6-1 and TRBJ1-2; D unclear. V was shortened by 2 bases and J by 2 bases, with 9 bases between the two germline ends. This CDR3 has 14 residues. Germline CDR1 reads MNHNS; CDR2 reads SASEGT. The CDR3 DNA reads as TGTGCCAGCAGTGAAATACAAGGGAACTATGGCTACACCTTC. As protein: CASSEIQGNYGYTF.

This clone was seen a single time. The chain combines TRBV5-6 with TRBJ2-5; D ambiguous. Germline values: CDR1 SGHDT, CDR2 YYEEEE. This CDR3 region has 14 residues. Trimming removed 5 bases from V and 2 bases from J, with 13 bases in between. CDR3 sequence: CASRYRSNQETQYF. CDR3 sequence (DNA): TGTGCCAGCAGGTACCGCTCGAATCAAGAGACCCAGTACTTC.

V usage is TRBV4-1 and J usage is TRBJ2-1; 10 positions match TRBD2. This CDR3 has 16 amino acids. The trim removed 0 bases at V and 7 bases at J, leaving 6 bases unmatched. The germline gives CDR1 MGHRA, CDR2 YSYEKL. CDR3 residues: CASSQEKRGGRNEQFF. The CDR3 bases are TGCGCCAGCAGCCAAGAGAAGCGGGGGGGCAGGAATGAGCAGTTCTTC.

The V and J genes are TRBV10-2 and TRBJ2-4; the D is unclear. Germline V gene data show CDR1 as WSHSY and CDR2 as SAAADI. The V gene lost 4 bases and the J gene lost 9 bases, with 19 bases spanning the gap. This CDR3 has 15 amino acids. CDR3 nucleotide sequence: TGCGCCAGCAGTGCCACCTCGGGTGGGGTCGGCATTCAGTACTTC. Translating gives CASSATSGGVGIQYF.

With respect to this clone: One end of the junction fails to match germline, which may point to a read error. The J gene is TRBJ2-5, the V gene TRBV4-1; TRBD1 might be the D (5 bases). The CDR3 has 16 amino acids. Germline V lookup: CDR1 MGHRA, CDR2 YSYEKL. The CDR3 is CASRQDGWGLEETQYF. The DNA for the CDR3 is TGCGCCAGCAGGCAAGACGGGTGGGGCCTTGAAGAGACCCAGTACTTC.

The rearrangement uses TRBV28 and TRBJ2-2; D is undetermined. CDR1 is MDHEN and CDR2 is SYDVKM in the germline V gene. V gave up 5 bases and J gave up 3 bases, with 19 bases separating them. The CDR3 extends over 17 amino acids. CDR3 DNA: TGTGCCAGCAGTAACTCCCCGGGTCGAACTGACACCGGGGAGCTGTTTTTT. Protein: CASSNSPGRTDTGELFF.

CDR3 DNA sequence: TGTGCCAGCAGCTCCCAGGGGTTTGGCTACACCTTC. This translates into CASSSQGFGYTF. V and J are TRBV7-9 and TRBJ1-2; TRBD1 is a possible D gene (6 bases). This CDR3 region has 12 residues. Germline assignment: CDR1 SEHNR and CDR2 FQNEAQ (reference sequence). V lost 4 bases and J lost 7, with 10 bases in between.

This chain connects TRBV13 to TRBJ1-1; 10 bases align to TRBD1. The CDR3 contains 15 residues. V was pared by 4 bases and J by 11 bases, with 13 bases of the junction left unmatched. Germline CDR1 is PRHDT and CDR2 is FYEKMQ (reference sequence). The CDR3: CASSSPGQGKFRAFF. The CDR3 bases are TGTGCCAGCAGCTCCCCGGGACAGGGGAAGTTTAGGGCTTTCTTT.

V is TRBV19 and J is TRBJ1-1; D uncertain. V lost 5 bases and J lost 2, with 9 bases in between. The CDR3 extends over 13 amino acids. In germline, CDR1 is LNHDA, CDR2 SQIVND (reference sequence). CDR3 coding DNA: TGTGCCAGTAGTTCGGACCGCAACACTGAAGCTTTCTTT. This gives the protein CASSSDRNTEAFF.

This sequence joins TRBV5-6 and TRBJ1-1; TRBD1 matches at 7 bases. The germline CDR1 and CDR2 sequences are SGHDT and YYEEEE. The CDR3 sequence is 15 residues long. Trimming removed 1 base from V and 10 bases from J; junction bases left unmatched: 13. This CDR3 is CASSLWADRVKGAFF. The CDR3, as DNA: TGTGCCAGCAGCTTGTGGGCCGACAGGGTAAAGGGAGCTTTCTTT.

This clone was found once. V gene TRBV29-1 combines with J gene TRBJ1-2; perhaps TRBD1 as D (5 bases). Germline V gene data show CDR1 as SQVTM and CDR2 as ANQGSEA. The CDR3 runs to 12 residues. Trimming left V 6 bases short and J 6 bases short, with 14 bases between. The CDR3 loop reads CSVDGQTHGYTF. The CDR3 DNA is TGCAGCGTAGACGGACAAACGCATGGCTACACCTTC.

Worth noting for this clone: Relative to the germline gene, one junction end is altered; a read error may explain this. The chain links TRBV7-7 to TRBJ2-7; TRBD2 matches at 10 bases. Germline V gene sequence: CDR1 SSHAT, CDR2 FNYEAQ (reference sequence). This CDR3 has 17 residues. CDR3 DNA: TGTGCTAGCAGCCCGACTCCACTACTAGCGGGGTTAGACGAGCAGTACTTC. As protein: CASSPTPLLAGLDEQYF.